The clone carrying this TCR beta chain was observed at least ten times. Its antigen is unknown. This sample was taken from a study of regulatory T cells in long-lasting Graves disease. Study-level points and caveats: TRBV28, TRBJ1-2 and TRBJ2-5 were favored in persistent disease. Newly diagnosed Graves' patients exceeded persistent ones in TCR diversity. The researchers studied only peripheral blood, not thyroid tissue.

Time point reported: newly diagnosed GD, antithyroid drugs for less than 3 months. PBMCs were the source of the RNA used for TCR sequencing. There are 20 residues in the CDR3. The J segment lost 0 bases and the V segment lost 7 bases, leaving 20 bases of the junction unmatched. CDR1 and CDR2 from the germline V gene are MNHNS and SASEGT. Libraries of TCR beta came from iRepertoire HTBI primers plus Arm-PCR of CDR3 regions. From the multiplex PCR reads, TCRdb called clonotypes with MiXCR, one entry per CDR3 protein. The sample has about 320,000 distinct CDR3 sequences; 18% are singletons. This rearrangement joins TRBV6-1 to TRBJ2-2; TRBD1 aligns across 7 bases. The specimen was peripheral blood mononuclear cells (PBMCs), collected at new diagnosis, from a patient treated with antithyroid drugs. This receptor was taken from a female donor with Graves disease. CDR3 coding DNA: TGTGCCAGCATCATGACCGGGACAGAGTATGTCCCCACGAACACCGGGGAGCTGTTTTTT. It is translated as CASIMTGTEYVPTNTGELFF.